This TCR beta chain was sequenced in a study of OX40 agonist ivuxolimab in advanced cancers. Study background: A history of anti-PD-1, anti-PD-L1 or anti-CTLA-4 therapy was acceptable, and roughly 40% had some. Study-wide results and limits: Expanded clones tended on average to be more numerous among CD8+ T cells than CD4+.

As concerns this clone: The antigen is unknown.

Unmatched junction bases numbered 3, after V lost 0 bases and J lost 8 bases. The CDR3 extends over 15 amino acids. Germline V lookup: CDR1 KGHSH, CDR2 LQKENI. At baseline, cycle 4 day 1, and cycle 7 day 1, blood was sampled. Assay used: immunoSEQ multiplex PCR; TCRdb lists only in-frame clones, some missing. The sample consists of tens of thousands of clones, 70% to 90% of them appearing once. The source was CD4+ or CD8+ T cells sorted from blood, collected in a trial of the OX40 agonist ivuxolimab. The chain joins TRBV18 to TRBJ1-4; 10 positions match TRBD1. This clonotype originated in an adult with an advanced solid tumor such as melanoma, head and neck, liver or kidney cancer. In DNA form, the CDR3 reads TGTGCCAGCTCACCACCGGGACAGGGGCCCGAAAAACTGTTTTTT. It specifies CASSPPGQGPEKLFF.